The next 2 T cell receptor beta chains were all read from a single sample in a study of OX40 agonist ivuxolimab in advanced cancers. The data were produced by immunoSEQ multiplex PCR, yet TCRdb's version contains in-frame clones alone and is incomplete. The sample holds roughly 80,000 clones, 84% seen once. Material: CD4+ or CD8+ T cells sorted from blood, obtained in a trial of the OX40 agonist ivuxolimab. The source of these receptors is an adult with an advanced solid tumor such as melanoma, head and neck, liver or kidney cancer.

This rearrangement joins TRBV10-3 to TRBJ2-5; D might be TRBD1 (6 bases). This CDR3 spans 13 amino acids. With 10 bases removed from V and 5 bases from J, the gap between germline ends came to 17 bases. CDR1 is ENHRY and CDR2 is SYGVKD in the germline V gene. The CDR3 nucleotides read TGTGCCACCAGGGCAGGGACAATGGAGACCCAGTACTTC. It yields the protein CATRAGTMETQYF.

This clone was detected once. This chain joins TRBV6-4 and TRBJ1-2, with TRBD1 as a possible D gene (5 bases). Trimming removed 4 bases at V and 7 bases at J, with 16 bases between. This CDR3 comprises 14 residues. CDR1 MRHNA and CDR2 SNTAGT come from the germline V gene. CDR3 nucleotide sequence: TGTGCCAGCAGTGTCCTCACAGGATCCGGTGGCTACACCTTC. It specifies CASSVLTGSGGYTF.